A selection of T cell receptor beta chains follows, all from one sample in a study of preoperative IRX-2 immunotherapy in early breast cancer. The repertoire was sequenced with immunoSEQ multiplex PCR; TCRdb's copy has only in-frame clones and lacks some. The sample carries 25,000 to 30,000 clones, approximately 83% recorded once. Sampling was carried out from a patient treated with IRX-2 immunotherapy. The receptors derive from a human donor with breast cancer. CDR3s include the opening cysteine and the closing phenylalanine or tryptophan. D genes are given only for firm matches. Some rows have no size entry. The others give once, few or many, or a class for an expanded clone.

size: -
J: TRBJ2-7
V: TRBV6-8
D: -
CDR3: CASSYGGDNYEQYF
DNA: TGTGCCAGCAGTTATGGCGGGGATAACTACGAGCAGTACTTC

size: -
J: TRBJ1-6
V: TRBV28
D: TRBD1
CDR3: CASSLTPYGTANNSPLHF
DNA: TGTGCCAGCAGTTTAACCCCCTATGGGACAGCTAATAATTCACCCCTCCACTTT

size: -
J: TRBJ2-7
V: TRBV6-8
D: -
CDR3: CATSIPGTYEQYF
DNA: TGTGCTACCAGCATCCCCGGGACCTACGAGCAGTACTTC

size: once
J: TRBJ2-2
V: TRBV5-1
D: -
CDR3: CASSLGGANTGELFF
DNA: TGCGCCAGCAGCTTGGGCGGGGCGAACACCGGGGAGCTGTTTTTT

size: -
J: TRBJ2-6
V: TRBV5-1
D: -
CDR3: CASRRRGSGANVLTF
DNA: TGCGCCAGCAGGCGCCGGGGGTCTGGGGCCAACGTCCTGACTTTC

size: -
J: TRBJ2-2
V: TRBV11-3
D: -
CDR3: CASSPQPRGHTGELFF
DNA: TGTGCCAGCAGCCCCCAACCCCGGGGTCACACCGGGGAGCTGTTTTTT

size: -
J: TRBJ1-1
V: TRBV7-1
D: -
CDR3: CASSSQEGAEWEAFF
DNA: TGTGCCAGCAGCTCCCAAGAAGGAGCCGAGTGGGAAGCTTTCTTT

size: -
J: TRBJ1-2
V: TRBV15
D: -
CDR3: CATSRAPGKGYGYTF
DNA: TGTGCCACCAGCAGAGCCCCGGGAAAGGGATATGGCTACACCTTC

size: -
J: TRBJ1-5
V: TRBV25-1
D: -
CDR3: CASSDGGQPQHF
DNA: TGTGCCAGCAGTGACGGAGGTCAGCCCCAGCATTTT

size: few
J: TRBJ2-2
V: TRBV6-8
D: TRBD2
CDR3: CASNPKGGGYTGELFF
DNA: TGTGCCAGCAATCCCAAGGGCGGGGGATACACCGGGGAGCTGTTTTTT

size: once
J: TRBJ2-7
V: TRBV19
D: TRBD2
CDR3: CASSPTGGVSYEQYF
DNA: TGTGCCAGTAGTCCGACGGGAGGGGTCAGCTACGAGCAGTACTTC

size: -
J: TRBJ2-7
V: TRBV22-1
D: -
CDR3: CASTRLAGGPNSYEQYF
DNA: TGTGCCAGCACCAGACTAGCGGGAGGGCCCAACTCCTACGAGCAGTACTTC

size: -
J: TRBJ1-4
V: TRBV28
D: -
CDR3: CASSLRVLDDKGEEKLFF
DNA: TGTGCCAGCAGTTTAAGGGTTTTAGATGATAAGGGCGAGGAAAAACTGTTTTTT

size: -
J: TRBJ2-3
V: TRBV19
D: -
CDR3: CASKGRIASDTQYF
DNA: TGTGCCAGTAAAGGGCGGATAGCCTCAGATACGCAGTATTTT

size: -
J: TRBJ1-3
V: TRBV7-8
D: TRBD1
CDR3: CASSLGQHGNTIYF
DNA: TGTGCCAGCAGCTTGGGACAGCACGGAAACACCATATATTTT

size: -
J: TRBJ1-5
V: TRBV18
D: -
CDR3: CASSQVRANQPQHF
DNA: TGTGCCAGCTCACAAGTCAGGGCCAATCAGCCCCAGCATTTT

size: once
J: TRBJ2-3
V: TRBV6-8
D: -
CDR3: CASTQLRGRNTDTQYF
DNA: TGTGCCAGCACACAACTTCGCGGACGAAACACAGATACGCAGTATTTT

size: -
J: TRBJ1-2
V: TRBV19
D: -
CDR3: CASSQWTYGYTF
DNA: TGTGCCAGTAGCCAATGGACCTATGGCTACACCTTC

size: few
J: TRBJ2-5
V: TRBV7-4
D: -
CDR3: CASSLFVGIRETQYF
DNA: TGTGCCAGCAGCTTATTTGTTGGAATCCGAGAGACCCAGTACTTC

size: -
J: TRBJ1-6
V: TRBV6-8
D: TRBD1
CDR3: CASSYGEQGVSPLHF
DNA: TGTGCCAGCAGTTACGGTGAACAGGGGGTTTCACCCCTCCACTTT

size: -
J: TRBJ2-7
V: TRBV11-3
D: TRBD1
CDR3: CASSLVLQGSEQYF
DNA: TGTGCCAGCAGCTTAGTACTACAGGGGAGCGAGCAGTACTTC

size: few
J: TRBJ2-6
V: TRBV6-8
D: TRBD1
CDR3: CASSLGTVWANVLTF
DNA: TGTGCCAGCAGCCTGGGGACAGTTTGGGCCAACGTCCTGACTTTC

size: -
J: TRBJ1-3
V: TRBV11-3
D: TRBD1
CDR3: CASSFDRGLGNTIYF
DNA: TGTGCCAGCAGCTTCGACAGGGGGCTGGGAAACACCATATATTTT

size: -
J: TRBJ2-1
V: TRBV5-1
D: -
CDR3: CASSLRAVGGNEQFF
DNA: TGCGCCAGCAGCTTGCGGGCGGTTGGGGGCAATGAGCAGTTCTTC

size: -
J: TRBJ2-1
V: TRBV6-8
D: -
CDR3: CASRLAGTWGNEQFF
DNA: TGTGCCAGCAGACTAGCCGGGACCTGGGGCAATGAGCAGTTCTTC

size: -
J: TRBJ1-2
V: TRBV1
D: -
CDR3: CASSQAPDGQGNYGYTF
DNA: TGCGCCAGCAGCCAAGCCCCCGACGGACAGGGGAACTATGGCTACACCTTC

size: -
J: TRBJ2-5
V: TRBV30
D: TRBD1
CDR3: CAWTRGTGVSETQYF
DNA: TGTGCCTGGACGCGCGGGACAGGGGTCTCAGAGACCCAGTACTTC

size: few
J: TRBJ2-1
V: TRBV19
D: TRBD2
CDR3: CASSDPGLAGGVGEQFF
DNA: TGTGCCAGTAGTGATCCGGGACTAGCGGGAGGGGTCGGTGAGCAGTTCTTC

size: -
J: TRBJ2-3
V: TRBV6-8
D: TRBD2
CDR3: CASSRGLLDTQYF
DNA: TGTGCCAGCAGTCGGGGACTACTCGATACGCAGTATTTT

size: -
J: TRBJ2-7
V: TRBV7-7
D: -
CDR3: CASSLKPGISYEQYF
DNA: TGTGCCAGCAGCTTAAAGCCAGGGATCTCCTACGAGCAGTACTTC

size: -
J: TRBJ2-7
V: TRBV6-8
D: -
CDR3: CASSYGPRFEQYF
DNA: TGTGCCAGCAGTTACGGCCCGCGGTTCGAGCAGTACTTC

size: few
J: TRBJ1-6
V: TRBV7-6
D: TRBD1
CDR3: CASSPTGTGGVTLHF
DNA: TGTGCCAGCAGCCCAACCGGGACAGGGGGTGTCACCCTCCACTTT

size: -
J: TRBJ1-4
V: TRBV19
D: -
CDR3: CASSKTGTTNEKLFF
DNA: TGTGCCAGTAGTAAAACAGGGACAACTAATGAAAAACTGTTTTTT

size: -
J: TRBJ2-7
V: TRBV11-3
D: -
CDR3: CASSIEERIYEQYF
DNA: TGTGCCAGCAGTATTGAAGAACGGATCTACGAGCAGTACTTC

size: -
J: TRBJ2-3
V: TRBV6-8
D: TRBD2
CDR3: CASSYPGLAGLLDTQYF
DNA: TGTGCCAGCAGTTACCCGGGACTAGCGGGACTTCTAGATACGCAGTATTTT

size: few
J: TRBJ1-5
V: TRBV11-3
D: TRBD1
CDR3: CASSQGMTGTVGVVQPQHF
DNA: TGTGCCAGCAGCCAAGGAATGACAGGGACGGTCGGTGTGGTTCAGCCCCAGCATTTT

size: -
J: TRBJ2-1
V: TRBV7-1
D: TRBD1
CDR3: CASIRDSHNEQFF
DNA: TGTGCCAGCATCCGGGACAGTCACAATGAGCAGTTCTTC

size: -
J: TRBJ2-7
V: TRBV1
D: -
CDR3: CASSFSRGGIYEQYF
DNA: TGCGCCAGCAGCTTCTCTAGGGGAGGGATCTACGAGCAGTACTTC

size: -
J: TRBJ2-1
V: TRBV6-8
D: TRBD2
CDR3: CAIRGTSGNPPNEQFF
DNA: TGTGCCATCAGGGGGACTAGCGGGAATCCACCTAATGAGCAGTTCTTC

size: -
J: TRBJ1-1
V: TRBV18
D: TRBD1
CDR3: CASSGDRADTEAFF
DNA: TGTGCCAGCTCAGGGGACAGGGCTGACACTGAAGCTTTCTTT

size: -
J: TRBJ1-1
V: TRBV5-1
D: -
CDR3: CASSLGQFNTEAFF
DNA: TGCGCCAGCAGCTTGGGACAGTTTAACACTGAAGCTTTCTTT

size: -
J: TRBJ1-2
V: TRBV7-1
D: -
CDR3: CASSLGPDVRYTF
DNA: TGTGCCAGCAGCTTAGGCCCGGACGTCCGCTACACCTTC